Listed below are T cell receptor beta chains from one sample, sequenced in a study of identifying expanded T cells in peripheral blood. Repertoires were generated with immunoSEQ multiplex PCR, while TCRdb's copy carries only in-frame clones and drops some. The sample yields around 120,000 clones, 86% seen once. Source material: blood. Receptor source: a person aged 18 to 70 in good health. Both conserved end residues are part of each CDR3. A D gene is named only where the DNA matches it firmly. Only part of the rows carry a size: once, few, many, or a class if the clone is expanded.

clone_size d_call j_call v_call cdr3_nt cdr3_aa
NA NA TRBJ2-4 TRBV7-6 TGTGCCAGCAGCTTAGAAGGGGGATTGAAGGCCAAAAACATTCAGTACTTC CASSLEGGLKAKNIQYF
NA NA TRBJ1-5 TRBV6-1 TGTGCCAGCAGTGGATCCCGGCAGGGCAATCAGCCCCAGCATTTT CASSGSRQGNQPQHF
NA TRBD1 TRBJ2-7 TRBV18 TGTGCCAGCTCTCCAGACAGGGGCTCCTACGAGCAGTACTTC CASSPDRGSYEQYF
NA NA TRBJ2-7 TRBV15 TGTGCCACCAGCAGAGATCCTCCAGGGTTCCTTTCCTACGAGCAGTACTTC CATSRDPPGFLSYEQYF
NA NA TRBJ2-6 TRBV29-1 TGCAGCGTTGAAAGGGGCTCTGGGGCCAACGTCCTGACTTTC CSVERGSGANVLTF
NA NA TRBJ2-5 TRBV27 TGTGCCAGCAAGAGACCGCTACAAGAGACCCAGTACTTC CASKRPLQETQYF
NA NA TRBJ2-1 TRBV20-1 TGCAGTGCGAGGACTGGATATGAGCAGTTCTTC CSARTGYEQFF
once NA TRBJ2-1 TRBV18 TGTGCCAGCTCACGTTGGACAGAGGAAGTCGATGAGCAGTTCTTC CASSRWTEEVDEQFF
NA TRBD1 TRBJ2-3 TRBV5-1 TGCGCCAGCAGCCTGGCGGGACAGGATTCAGATACGCAGTATTTT CASSLAGQDSDTQYF
few TRBD2 TRBJ2-7 TRBV27 TGTGCCAGCAGGCTAGCGGAGGCCTACGAGCAGTACTTC CASRLAEAYEQYF
few TRBD2 TRBJ2-1 TRBV7-3 TGTGCCAGCAGCATACTAGCGGGAGCTTGGAATGAGCAGTTCTTC CASSILAGAWNEQFF
NA TRBD2 TRBJ2-5 TRBV27 TGTGCCAGCAGTTTATCCTCTGGGACTAAAGAGACCCAGTACTTC CASSLSSGTKETQYF
NA NA TRBJ1-2 TRBV6-5 TGTGCCAGCACCAACGGAGGATATGGCTACACCTTC CASTNGGYGYTF
NA NA TRBJ2-6 TRBV27 TGTGCCAGCAGTTATCTGTTTGGGGCCAACGTCCTGACTTTC CASSYLFGANVLTF
NA NA TRBJ2-1 TRBV28 TGTGCCAGCACGGTATTACCTGACAATGAGCAGTTCTTC CASTVLPDNEQFF
NA TRBD2 TRBJ2-3 TRBV7-2 TGTGCCAGCAGCCCCTATGGACTAGCCGGAACAGATACGCAGTATTTT CASSPYGLAGTDTQYF
few NA TRBJ1-1 TRBV6-1 TGTGCCAGCAGTCAACGCGTCGGGACACTTGAAGCTTTCTTT CASSQRVGTLEAFF
NA TRBD1 TRBJ2-7 TRBV7-9 TGTGCCAGCAGCCGAAGGGACAGGCCGACCGCCTACGAGCAGTACTTC CASSRRDRPTAYEQYF
NA NA TRBJ2-5 TRBV19 TGTGCCAGTAGTATTATCGGAGAGACCCAGTACTTC CASSIIGETQYF
NA NA TRBJ2-7 TRBV2 TGTGCCAGCACCGGCCCCCGGGCACTCTACGAGCAGTACTTC CASTGPRALYEQYF
NA TRBD2 TRBJ2-4 TRBV27 TGTGCCAGCAGTTTATCGGCAGCGGGAGTTTCACATCTAGCCAAAAACATTCAGTACTTC CASSLSAAGVSHLAKNIQYF
few TRBD2 TRBJ2-5 TRBV7-3 TGTGCCAGCAGCCCCAACCCTAGCGGAATTATGGAGACCCAGTACTTC CASSPNPSGIMETQYF
NA NA TRBJ1-1 TRBV5-1 TGCGCCAGCAGCTTAGAAACACCAGCTAACACTGAAGCTTTCTTT CASSLETPANTEAFF
NA NA TRBJ1-2 TRBV6-6 TGTGCCAGCAGTCAAAGGGGGATCGACGGCTACACCTTC CASSQRGIDGYTF